Each of the 26 T cell receptor beta chains below was sequenced from the same sample in a study of T cells in Graves' hyperthyroidism and ophthalmopathy. From RNA transcripts, TCR beta CDR3 regions were amplified. HTBI primers drove first-round RT-PCR of the TCR CDR3. TCRdb ran MiXCR on the multiplex PCR reads and lists one entry per CDR3 protein. The repertoire holds about 610,000 distinct CDR3 sequences, with about a sixth as singletons. Sequencing was performed on blood. These receptors were collected from a woman in her 40s with Graves' ophthalmopathy.

The chain has TRBV4-1 and TRBJ1-1, with D possibly TRBD1 on 5 matching bases. The germline V gene has CDR1 MGHRA and CDR2 YSYEKL. CDR3 length: 14 residues. The germline V and J ends were trimmed by 6 bases and 0 bases, with 11 bases remaining between them. For the CDR3, the DNA is TGCGCCAGCAGGCCGACAGAAATGAACACTGAAGCTTTCTTT. Protein product: CASRPTEMNTEAFF.

In its sample, this clonotype was seen many times. V and J are TRBV12-3 or TRBV12-4 and TRBJ2-3, with a tentative D call TRBD1 (6 bases). V shed 4 bases and J shed 0 bases, with 11 bases lying between them. CDR3 length equals 15 residues. CDR3 DNA sequence: TGTGCCAGCAGTTGGGGACACCTCAGCACAGATACGCAGTATTTT. Translating it yields CASSWGHLSTDTQYF.

The table lists this clonotype with many counts. CDR3 protein: CASSRLQGAGSDTQYF. CDR3 coding DNA: TGTGCCAGCAGCCGGCTGCAGGGGGCTGGTTCAGATACGCAGTATTTT. This sequence joins TRBV5-5 and TRBJ2-3; 8 nucleotides line up with TRBD1. V lost 4 bases to trimming and J lost 4 bases; unmatched junction nucleotides: 11. Germline CDR1 SGHKS, CDR2 YYEKEE (reference sequence). The CDR3 is 16 residues long.

On this clonotype itself: This may come from a read error, since a much larger clone is one base off. V is TRBV11-3 and J is TRBJ2-2, with a tentative D call TRBD1 (6 bases). Per germline, CDR1 SGHNT and CDR2 YENEEA. V lost 8 bases, J lost 5 bases, and 12 bases lay in between. CDR3 size: 13 residues. The CDR3: CASQGLGTGELFF. The CDR3 DNA reads TGTGCCAGCCAGGGGCTGGGGACCGGGGAGCTGTTTTTT.

The genes are TRBV4-1 and TRBJ1-4; 7 bases fit TRBD1. The CDR3 has 19 residues. The J segment lost 4 bases and the V segment lost 0 bases, leaving 14 bases of the junction unmatched. Germline V gene data show CDR1 as MGHRA and CDR2 as YSYEKL. The CDR3 region has the DNA TGCGCCAGCAGCCAAGATTTGGGGAAGACAGGGAAGGGTAATGAAAAACTGTTTTTT. It yields the protein CASSQDLGKTGKGNEKLFF.

In regard to this clonotype: A clone one base away is much larger, so this may be a read error. The rearrangement joins TRBV20-1 to TRBJ1-5; 10 bases fit TRBD1. Unmatched junction bases numbered 3, after V lost 5 bases and J lost 5 bases. This CDR3 is built from 13 residues. From germline, CDR1 is DFQATT and CDR2 SNEGSKA (reference sequence). CDR3 amino acids: CSAAGTGDQPQHF. Here the CDR3 DNA reads TGCAGTGCTGCCGGGACAGGGGATCAGCCCCAGCATTTT.

This clonotype was detected only a few times. A clone one base away is much larger, so this may be a read error. This sequence joins TRBV11-2 and TRBJ2-1; D perhaps matches TRBD2 (5 bases). Germline lookup yields CDR1 SGHAT and CDR2 FQNNGV. The CDR3 extends over 15 amino acids. CDR3 DNA sequence: TGTGCCAGCAGCTTAGTACCCCTAGCTAGCAATGAGCGGTTCTTC. As protein: CASSLVPLASNERFF.

On this clonotype itself: A much bigger clone sits one base away, suggesting this may be a read error. V is TRBV7-2 and J is TRBJ2-2; no clear D. With 6 bases removed from V and 4 bases from J, the gap between germline ends came to 6 bases. Per the germline V gene, CDR1 is SGHTA and CDR2 is FQGNSA. This CDR3 comprises 12 residues. For the CDR3, the DNA is TGTGCCAGCAGTTACCCCACCGGGGAGCTGTTTTTT. It specifies CASSYPTGELFF.

The genes are TRBV27 and TRBJ2-7, with 8 nucleotides matching TRBD2. CDR1 is MNHEY, CDR2 SMNVEV, per germline (reference sequence). V lost 2 bases and J lost 4; bases outside the gene matches: 4. This CDR3 is built from 14 residues. In nucleotides, the CDR3 is TGTGCCAGCAGTTTACAGCGGGAGAGTTACGAGCAGTACTTC. Translation gives CASSLQRESYEQYF.

V and J are TRBV5-1 and TRBJ2-2, with a possible D match to TRBD2 (7 bases). Trimming stripped 4 bases from V and 1 base from J, with 14 bases between. Germline-derived CDR1 and CDR2 are SGHRS and YFSETQ. This CDR3 has 16 residues. The DNA for the CDR3 is TGCGCCAGCAGCAGGGTCGGGGGGCGGAACACCGGGGAGCTGTTTTTT. Its protein is CASSRVGGRNTGELFF.

This clonotype was counted at least ten times. The gene calls are TRBV18 and TRBJ2-3; TRBD1 might be the D (6 bases). This CDR3 contains 13 residues. Trimming stripped 3 bases from V and 5 bases from J, with 9 bases between. Germline V lookup: CDR1 KGHSH, CDR2 LQKENI. CDR3 sequence: CASSPKQGDTQYF. As DNA, the CDR3 is TGTGCCAGCTCACCGAAACAGGGAGATACGCAGTATTTT.

In this sample, this clonotype turned up a few times. This chain links TRBV6-1 with TRBJ2-2; D uncertain. The germline V gene has CDR1 MNHNS and CDR2 SASEGT. The V end was cut by 6 bases, the J end by 3 bases, with 14 bases between. This CDR3 comprises 15 residues. CDR3 residues: CASSPRFWDTGELFF. Here the CDR3 DNA reads TGTGCCAGCAGCCCCCGGTTTTGGGACACCGGGGAGCTGTTTTTT.

This clonotype appeared a few times. The CDR3 is CASIKFGTASYEQYF. CDR3 nucleotides: TGTGCCAGCATAAAATTCGGGACAGCATCCTACGAGCAGTACTTC. The chain joins TRBV6-1 to TRBJ2-7; 7 bases are a match to TRBD1. Germline V gene sequence: CDR1 MNHNS, CDR2 SASEGT. This CDR3 contains 15 residues. With 7 bases clipped from V and 1 base from J, the junction kept 10 bases outside the gene matches.

The genes are TRBV11-2 and TRBJ1-5; no firm D call. The CDR3 extends over 16 amino acids. The V gene's germline CDR1 is SGHAT and CDR2 FQNNGV. Trimming shortened V by 5 bases and J by 6 bases, and 20 bases separated the two germline ends. CDR3 DNA sequence: TGTGCCAGCAGCCTTATTAGGCAGGTCGATCTTCAGCCCCAGCATTTT. Translation gives CASSLIRQVDLQPQHF. The full variable domain, with the rest looked up from reference TRBV11-2 and TRBJ1-5, is EAGVAQSPRYKIIEKRQSVAFWCNPISGHATLYWYQQILGQGPKLLIQFQNNGVVDDSQLPKDRFSAERLKGVDSTLKIQPAKLEDSAVYLCASSLIRQVDLQPQHFGDGTRLSIL.

This clonotype was seen at least ten times. The chain employs TRBV2 and TRBJ2-7, with 7 bases that match TRBD1. The J segment lost 4 bases and the V segment lost 1 base, leaving 7 bases of the junction unmatched. This CDR3 contains 15 residues. CDR1 and CDR2 (germline): SNHLY, FYNNEI. The CDR3 coding sequence is TGTGCCAGCAGTGAAGTATGGGACAGCTCATACGAGCAGTACTTC. Its protein is CASSEVWDSSYEQYF. The entire variable domain, with the rest obtained from reference TRBV2 and TRBJ2-7, is as follows: EPEVTQTPSHQVTQMGQEVILRCVPISNHLYFYWYRQILGQKVEFLVSFYNNEISEKSEIFDDQFSVERPDGSNFTLKIRSTKLEDSAMYFCASSEVWDSSYEQYFGPGTRLTVT.

The chain combines TRBV4-1 with TRBJ1-5; D not resolved. There are 16 residues in the CDR3. Germline CDR1 is MGHRA and CDR2 is YSYEKL. Trimming left V 0 bases short and J 5 bases short, with 14 bases between. In DNA form, the CDR3 reads TGCGCCAGCAGCCAAGACCCGGGTAGCGACTATCAGCCCCAGCATTTT. Protein sequence: CASSQDPGSDYQPQHF.

This clonotype was counted ten times or more. The chain joins TRBV18 to TRBJ1-1; D remains ambiguous. V lost 6 bases and J 1 base, leaving 12 bases between the germline ends. CDR1 is KGHSH and CDR2 is LQKENI in the germline V gene. The CDR3 runs 14 residues. Here the CDR3 DNA reads TGTGCCAGCTCCCTCACCGATAAGAACACTGAAGCTTTCTTT. Translation gives CASSLTDKNTEAFF.

The chain has TRBV28 and TRBJ2-2; 7 bases align to TRBD2. Germline-derived CDR1 and CDR2 are MDHEN and SYDVKM. The CDR3 sequence is 16 residues long. The V gene end was trimmed by 3 bases and the J gene end by 10 bases; junction bases not matched to a gene: 14. The CDR3 nucleotides are TGTGCCAGCAGTTTTACCGGACTGGCGGGAGTGGTGGAGCTGTTTTTT. This gives the protein CASSFTGLAGVVELFF.

This chain links TRBV5-7 with TRBJ1-6; 8 nucleotides agree with TRBD1. TRBV5-7 is annotated as an ORF whose role is uncertain. The CDR3 runs to 13 residues. The V segment lost 5 bases and the J segment 7 bases; nucleotides outside the gene matches: 2. This CDR3 is CASRRTGNSPLHF. In nucleotides, the CDR3 is TGTGCCAGCAGGAGGACAGGGAATTCACCCCTCCACTTT.

The rearrangement joins TRBV24-1 to TRBJ1-1; no firm D call. The CDR3 is 12 amino acids. CDR1 and CDR2 (germline): KGHDR, SFDVKD. Trimming left V 1 base short and J 10 bases short, with 9 bases between. CDR3 coding DNA: TGTGCCACCAGTGATTTCATGGGTAGAGCTTTCTTT. Translating it yields CATSDFMGRAFF.

This clonotype was seen repeatedly, ten times or more. The chain employs TRBV2 and TRBJ2-7, with D uncertain. The CDR3 has 14 amino acids. CDR1 is SNHLY, CDR2 FYNNEI, per germline. V was shortened by 2 bases and J by 0 bases, with 8 bases between the two germline ends. CDR3 bases: TGTGCCAGCAGTGAACAGGCCAGCTCCTACGAGCAGTACTTC. It encodes CASSEQASSYEQYF.

The V call is TRBV7-9, the J call TRBJ2-5; the match to TRBD1 covers 8 bases. Germline lookup yields CDR1 SEHNR and CDR2 FQNEAQ (reference sequence). CDR3 length equals 13 residues. The V gene end was trimmed by 7 bases and the J gene end by 3 bases; junction bases not matched to a gene: 4. CDR3 protein: CASNQGAEETQYF. The CDR3 region has the DNA TGTGCCAGCAACCAGGGGGCGGAAGAGACCCAGTACTTC.

Many counts were recorded for this clonotype. The chain links TRBV3-1 to TRBJ2-7; 10 bases fit TRBD2. The junction had 5 bases not matched to a gene; V was cut back by 2 bases and J by 7 bases. The CDR3 is 14 amino acids. Germline CDR1 is LGHDT and CDR2 is YNNKEL (reference sequence). CDR3 amino acids: CASSQSGRAGEQYF. CDR3 DNA: TGTGCCAGCAGCCAAAGCGGGAGGGCGGGGGAGCAGTACTTC.

This clonotype has a count of ten or more. The gene calls are TRBV28 and TRBJ2-2; no clear D. Germline CDR1 reads MDHEN; CDR2 reads SYDVKM. V dropped 2 bases and J dropped 13 bases, with 17 bases sitting between them. The CDR3 sequence is 14 residues long. The CDR3 DNA reads TGTGCCAGCAGTTTAGAAGCCCCTCTCTCTGGGCTGTTTTTT. Residues: CASSLEAPLSGLFF.

The chain employs TRBV5-1 and TRBJ2-5; 8 bases are shared with TRBD2. V trimming: 3 bases; J trimming: 1 base; junction bases outside the gene matches: 5. The CDR3 is 15 residues long. Germline-derived CDR1 and CDR2 are SGHRS and YFSETQ. The CDR3, as DNA: TGCGCCAGCAGCTGGTCTACTAGCGGCCAAGAGACCCAGTACTTC. Its protein is CASSWSTSGQETQYF.

Concerning this clonotype: Compared with germline, one end of the junction differs, possibly owing to a read error. This chain links TRBV10-3 with TRBJ1-6; 8 bases are shared with TRBD1. The CDR3 runs 13 residues. Germline CDR1 is ENHRY and CDR2 is SYGVKD. CDR3: CAGQGSYDSPLHF. The CDR3 nucleotides are TGTGCCGGACAGGGCTCCTATGATTCACCCCTCCACTTT.